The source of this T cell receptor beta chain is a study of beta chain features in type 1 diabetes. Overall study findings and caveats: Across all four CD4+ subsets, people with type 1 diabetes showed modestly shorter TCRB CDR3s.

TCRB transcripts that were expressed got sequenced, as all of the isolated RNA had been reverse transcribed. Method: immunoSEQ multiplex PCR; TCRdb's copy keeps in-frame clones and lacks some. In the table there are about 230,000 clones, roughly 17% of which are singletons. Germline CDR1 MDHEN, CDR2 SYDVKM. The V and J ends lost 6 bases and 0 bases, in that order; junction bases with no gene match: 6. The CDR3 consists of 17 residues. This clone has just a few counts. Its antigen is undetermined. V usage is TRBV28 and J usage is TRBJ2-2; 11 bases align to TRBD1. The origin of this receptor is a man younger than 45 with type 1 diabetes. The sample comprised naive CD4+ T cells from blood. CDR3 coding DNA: TGTGCCAGCAGGCTGGGACAGGGGGGAGCGAACACCGGGGAGCTGTTTTTT. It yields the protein CASRLGQGGANTGELFF.